This TCR beta chain appears in the sequencing data of a study of human T cells and chemical hapten exposure. Overall study: Donors were sensitized with 2% DPC on the upper inner arm. All through the approximately 25-week study, the scalp of each patient received diphenylcyclopropenone doses weekly.

This clonotype was counted at least ten times. The antigen remains unidentified. Germline CDR1 reads SGHTA; CDR2 reads FQGNSA. The CDR3 is made up of 14 amino acids. Trimming pared 1 base from V and 3 bases from J, leaving 10 bases between. Time point denoted: patch test 3, about 24 weeks after DPC sensitization. Treatment noted: therapeutic diphenylcyclopropenone sensitization with weekly scalp DPC. Someone pulled total RNA out of unfractionated whole blood. Notes on the study in general: Among expanded TCRs, significantly more large CDR3 similarity clusters formed than among controls.

TCRdb re-called the RACE reads with MiXCR, one entry per CDR3 protein. This sample carries more than 95,000 distinct CDR3 sequences, 25% to 30% of them seen once, and the ten largest clones take 9% to 12%. Sample: whole blood, taken in connection with sensitization to the hapten diphenylcyclopropenone (DPC). The chain couples TRBV7-2 to TRBJ2-7; D is possibly TRBD1 (5 bases). The sequence was collected from a man aged 35 to 55 with alopecia areata. Some clones in this sample may be carry-over from other donors' samples. CDR3 in amino acids: CASSLVGQGYEQYF. CDR3 nucleotide sequence: TGTGCCAGCAGCTTAGTAGGGCAGGGCTACGAGCAGTACTTC.